Following are 32 T cell receptor beta chains from one sample sequenced in a study of blood T cell repertoires in COVID-19. Generated by immunoSEQ multiplex PCR, the TCRdb table keeps only in-frame clones and is missing some. The sample has 150,000 to 160,000 clones; about 88% are singletons. Sequenced input: peripheral blood. The receptors here all came from a woman in her 70s with acute or convalescent COVID-19.

The chain links TRBV5-4 to TRBJ1-1; D is ambiguous. V was clipped by 9 bases and J by 1 base, with 13 bases between them. Germline V lookup: CDR1 SGHNT, CDR2 YYREEE (reference sequence). The CDR3 extends over 13 amino acids. The CDR3 DNA sequence: TGTGCCACCCCAGCGATCTCGAACACTGAAGCTTTCTTT. This encodes CATPAISNTEAFF.

V usage is TRBV7-3 and J usage is TRBJ2-1, with 10 bases fitting TRBD2. Trimming at V came to 5 bases and at J to 8 bases, leaving 9 bases not matched to a gene. This CDR3 is built from 15 residues. Germline-derived CDR1 and CDR2 are SGHTA and FQGTGA. CDR3 amino acids: CASSRTAGGPHEQFF. In DNA, the CDR3 is TGTGCCAGCAGCCGAACAGCGGGGGGGCCACATGAGCAGTTCTTC.

J is TRBJ2-5 and V is TRBV5-1; D might be TRBD2 (5 bases). The germline CDR1 and CDR2 sequences are SGHRS and YFSETQ. The ends were cut back, 0 bases at V and 5 bases at J, with 11 bases in the middle. The CDR3 consists of 14 residues. DNA for the CDR3: TGCGCCAGCAGCTTGGTCCTCTCGGGGGAGACCCAGTACTTC. Amino acid sequence: CASSLVLSGETQYF.

The CDR3 DNA is TGTGCCAGCAGAGCCCCAAGCGGAAATGAAAAACTGTTTTTT. Translation gives CASRAPSGNEKLFF. The rearrangement links TRBV6-5 to TRBJ1-4; no reliable D call. V was shortened by 6 bases and J by 5 bases, with 13 bases between the two germline ends. Per the germline V gene, CDR1 is MNHEY and CDR2 is SVGAGI. CDR3 size: 14 residues.

This clone was seen a single time. This CDR3 reads CASSLGGTTGANVLTF. The CDR3 DNA reads as TGCGCCAGCAGCTTGGGAGGGACAACTGGGGCCAACGTCCTGACTTTC. The chain carries TRBV5-1 and TRBJ2-6, with D tentatively TRBD1 (6 bases). The germline V gene has CDR1 SGHRS and CDR2 YFSETQ. There are 16 residues in the CDR3. The germline V and J ends were trimmed by 0 bases and 2 bases, with 9 bases remaining between them.

The chain employs TRBV2 and TRBJ1-2; weak D call: TRBD1 (6 bases). The CDR3 consists of 14 residues. Germline CDR1 is SNHLY and CDR2 is FYNNEI. Trimming shortened V by 6 bases and J by 8 bases, and 19 bases separated the two germline ends. The CDR3 coding sequence is TGTGCCAGCAGGTCACTCGGGGGGGCGGAAGGCTACACCTTC. Translation gives CASRSLGGAEGYTF.

The genes are TRBV5-1 and TRBJ1-5, with TRBD1 as a possible D gene (5 bases). The V end was cut by 4 bases, the J end by 1 base, with 18 bases between. This CDR3 has 17 amino acids. CDR1 and CDR2 (germline): SGHRS, YFSETQ. DNA for the CDR3: TGCGCCAGCAGCATGCGGGACTCCCGAAGGAGCAATCAGCCCCAGCATTTT. It is translated as CASSMRDSRRSNQPQHF.

This clone was counted a single time. This chain joins TRBV2 and TRBJ1-5; the D is unclear. Trimming took 6 bases from V and 5 from J, leaving 17 bases between them. This CDR3 has 15 residues. Germline loops: CDR1 SNHLY, CDR2 FYNNEI. CDR3 bases: TGTGCCAGCAGGGCCCGGGGAATTGGGGATCAGCCCCAGCATTTT. This translates into CASRARGIGDQPQHF.

The CDR3 coding sequence is TGTGCCAGCAGCGCGGCACTAGTTCCTCAAGAGACCCAGTACTTC. This translates into CASSAALVPQETQYF. This sequence joins TRBV7-2 and TRBJ2-5; D is possibly TRBD2 (5 bases). Germline loops: CDR1 SGHTA, CDR2 FQGNSA. With 5 bases removed from V and 2 bases from J, the gap between germline ends came to 15 bases. This CDR3 comprises 15 residues.

The chain links TRBV7-2 to TRBJ2-2; TRBD1 agrees at 9 bases. Germline CDR1 reads SGHTA; CDR2 reads FQGNSA. Trimming removed 3 bases from V and 4 bases from J; junction bases left unmatched: 0. There are 14 residues in the CDR3. This CDR3 reads CASSLTGGTGELFF. The CDR3 DNA reads as TGTGCCAGCAGCTTGACAGGGGGCACCGGGGAGCTGTTTTTT.

V is TRBV27 and J is TRBJ1-5, with D perhaps matching TRBD1 (6 bases). V was pared by 5 bases and J by 3 bases, with 11 bases between. This CDR3 has 14 residues. CDR1 and CDR2 from the germline V gene are MNHEY and SMNVEV (reference sequence). CDR3 nucleotides: TGTGCCAGCAGTCCACAGGGCTCCAATCAGCCCCAGCATTTT. It codes for CASSPQGSNQPQHF.

This clone has more than one count but fewer than ten. This chain joins TRBV7-9 and TRBJ1-1; D unclear. The CDR3 has 13 residues. CDR1 and CDR2 (germline): SEHNR, FQNEAQ (reference sequence). Trimming pared 3 bases from V and 4 bases from J, leaving 9 bases between. CDR3 region: CASSLGGLTEAFF. For the CDR3, the DNA is TGTGCCAGCAGCTTGGGAGGGCTCACTGAAGCTTTCTTT.

The rearrangement joins TRBV4-3 to TRBJ1-1, with 7 positions matching TRBD1. Germline loops: CDR1 LGHNA, CDR2 YSLEER. The CDR3 spans 15 residues. V was pared by 4 bases and J by 2 bases, with 7 bases of the junction left unmatched. CDR3 region: CASSLGTATNTEAFF. CDR3 bases: TGCGCCAGCAGCCTCGGGACAGCTACTAACACTGAAGCTTTCTTT.

The rearrangement links TRBV5-1 to TRBJ2-5; D call uncertain. From germline, CDR1 is SGHRS and CDR2 YFSETQ. The CDR3 totals 16 residues. The ends were cut back, 4 bases at V and 4 bases at J, with 20 bases in the middle. The CDR3 loop is CASSLQVTAAGETQYF. The DNA for the CDR3 is TGCGCCAGCAGCCTGCAAGTCACAGCAGCCGGAGAGACCCAGTACTTC.

The rearrangement uses TRBV28 and TRBJ1-2; D is perhaps TRBD1 (5 bases). The CDR3 has 14 residues. Germline-derived CDR1 and CDR2 are MDHEN and SYDVKM. Trimming shortened V by 5 bases and J by 7 bases, and 17 bases separated the two germline ends. CDR3 loop: CASSPLRQNAGYTF. CDR3 bases: TGTGCCAGCAGTCCCCTACGACAGAATGCTGGCTACACCTTC.

The sample holds a few counts of this clone. The chain employs TRBV5-6 and TRBJ2-7; the match to TRBD1 covers 9 bases. CDR3 length: 16 amino acids. Germline CDR1 and CDR2: SGHDT and YYEEEE. Unmatched junction bases numbered 10, after V lost 4 bases and J lost 2 bases. DNA of the CDR3: TGTGCCAGCAGCCGCTGGACAGGGGCCTCAACCTACGAGCAGTACGTC. This gives the protein CASSRWTGASTYEQYV.

This chain joins TRBV5-8 and TRBJ1-6; D might be TRBD1 (6 bases). Trimming cost V 1 base and J 3 bases, with 14 bases left between them. Germline V lookup: CDR1 SGHTS, CDR2 YDEGEE. The CDR3 is 17 residues long. CDR3 DNA sequence: TGTGCCAGCAGCTTGAGATCCGGACAGCGCTATAATTCACCCCTCCACTTT. Translation gives CASSLRSGQRYNSPLHF.

In this sample, this clone turned up once. The chain has TRBV7-8 and TRBJ1-2, with D maybe TRBD1 (6 bases). The germline CDR1 and CDR2 sequences are SGHVS and FQNEAQ. The V end was cut by 6 bases, the J end by 0 bases, with 14 bases between. The CDR3 runs 15 residues. The CDR3 sequence: CASSSSGVTNYGYTF. The CDR3 DNA sequence: TGTGCCAGCAGTTCATCAGGGGTAACTAACTATGGCTACACCTTC. The whole variable domain, remainder taken from reference TRBV7-8 and TRBJ1-2, is GAGVSQSPRYKVAKRGQDVALRCDPISGHVSLFWYQQALGQGPEFLTYFQNEAQLDKSGLPSDRFFAERPEGSVSTLKIQRTQQEDSAVYLCASSSSGVTNYGYTFGSGTRLTVV.

The chain couples TRBV3-1 (or the pseudogene TRBV3-2) to TRBJ2-3; 13 bases agree with TRBD2. Germline V gives CDR1 LGHDT, CDR2 YNNKEL (reference sequence). Unmatched junction bases numbered 8, after V lost 0 bases and J lost 5 bases. The CDR3 spans 18 residues. The CDR3 nucleotides are TGTGCCAGCAGCCAAGATCGACTAGCGGGGGGTTCTGTAGATACGCAGTATTTT. It encodes CASSQDRLAGGSVDTQYF.

This chain connects TRBV5-4 to TRBJ1-2, with 7 bases identical to TRBD1. The V segment lost 2 bases and the J segment 4 bases; nucleotides outside the gene matches: 8. In germline, CDR1 is SGHNT, CDR2 YYREEE (reference sequence). The CDR3 is 15 residues long. CDR3 DNA sequence: TGTGCCAGCAGCTTCCCCGGGACAGCCTCCTATGGCTACACCTTC. Protein: CASSFPGTASYGYTF.

V and J are TRBV7-2 and TRBJ2-2, with 10 bases aligning to TRBD1. From germline, CDR1 is SGHTA and CDR2 FQGNSA. The CDR3 spans 15 residues. The J segment lost 5 bases and the V segment lost 6 bases, leaving 6 bases of the junction unmatched. CDR3 amino acids: CASSRPGQGTGELFF. Written as DNA, the CDR3 is TGTGCCAGCAGTCGACCGGGACAGGGGACCGGGGAGCTGTTTTTT.

The chain couples TRBV7-2 to TRBJ2-1; 7 positions agree with TRBD2. The CDR3 extends over 17 amino acids. The germline V gene encodes CDR1 SGHTA and CDR2 FQGNSA. J gave up 5 bases and V 3 bases, and 13 bases lay outside the gene matches. DNA of the CDR3: TGTGCCAGCAGCTTCGGGGTCGGGCTAGCGGCGAACAATGAGCAGTTCTTC. Translation: CASSFGVGLAANNEQFF. Filled out from reference TRBV7-2 and TRBJ2-1, the complete variable domain reads GAGVSQSPSNKVTEKGKDVELRCDPISGHTALYWYRQSLGQGLEFLIYFQGNSAPDKSGLPSDRFSAERTGGSVSTLTIQRTQQEDSAVYLCASSFGVGLAANNEQFFGPGTRLTVL.

The chain joins TRBV7-9 to TRBJ2-3; TRBD2 agrees at 13 bases. CDR3 length equals 16 residues. Per germline, CDR1 SEHNR and CDR2 FQNEAQ (reference sequence). The V gene end was trimmed by 0 bases and the J gene end by 4 bases; junction bases not matched to a gene: 1. The CDR3 DNA reads as TGTGCCAGCAGCTTAGCAACTAGCGGGGGGGCAGATACGCAGTATTTT. This sequence encodes CASSLATSGGADTQYF.

The chain joins TRBV20-1 to TRBJ2-5; 7 positions agree with TRBD2. This CDR3 is built from 14 residues. The germline CDR1 and CDR2 sequences are DFQATT and SNEGSKA (reference sequence). V shed 3 bases and J 3 bases; nucleotides not matched to a gene: 7. The CDR3 DNA sequence: TGCAGTGCTAGTCCCGGACTAGTCAAAGAGACCCAGTACTTC. This codes for CSASPGLVKETQYF.

The V gene is TRBV28, the J gene TRBJ1-5; no clear D gene. V shed 3 bases and J shed 4 bases, with 16 bases lying between them. CDR3 length equals 16 residues. Germline V gene sequence: CDR1 MDHEN, CDR2 SYDVKM. The CDR3 coding sequence is TGTGCCAGCAGTTTCCCTGTGGCAGGTGGGAATCAGCCCCAGCATTTT. Translating it yields CASSFPVAGGNQPQHF.

This chain joins TRBV30 and TRBJ1-1; tentatively, D is TRBD1 (5 bases). The germline V gene encodes CDR1 GTSNPN and CDR2 SVGIG (reference sequence). The CDR3 sequence is 13 residues long. V was shortened by 0 bases and J by 7 bases, with 12 bases between the two germline ends. The CDR3 coding sequence is TGTGCCTGGAGTGTACGGGGGGGAATTGAAGCTTTCTTT. Protein: CAWSVRGGIEAFF.

This clone was seen once. The V and J genes are TRBV27 and TRBJ1-6; 9 nucleotides align to TRBD1. The J segment lost 12 bases and the V segment lost 5 bases, leaving 5 bases of the junction unmatched. The CDR3 spans 13 residues. Germline V gene data show CDR1 as MNHEY and CDR2 as SMNVEV (reference sequence). In DNA, the CDR3 is TGTGCCAGCAGTAGCCACAGGGGGCTACCCCTCCACTTT. Protein product: CASSSHRGLPLHF.

The chain uses TRBV2 and TRBJ1-5; possibly TRBD1 for D (6 bases). Trimming removed 6 bases from V and 3 bases from J, with 15 bases in between. The CDR3 consists of 15 residues. CDR1 and CDR2 from the germline V gene are SNHLY and FYNNEI. The CDR3 coding sequence is TGTGCCAGCAGAGGACAGAGGGCGGACAATCAGCCCCAGCATTTT. It specifies CASRGQRADNQPQHF.

This clone was counted between two and nine times. The sample carries other DNA sequences with the same CDR3. The chain uses TRBV12-3 or TRBV12-4 and TRBJ1-2; 7 nucleotides line up with TRBD1. The junction had 5 bases not matched to a gene; V was cut back by 5 bases and J by 8 bases. The CDR3 contains 12 residues. DNA for the CDR3: TGTGCCAGCAGTCTGACAGGGAACGGCTACACCTTC. It yields the protein CASSLTGNGYTF.

The chain links TRBV28 to TRBJ1-1, with 8 bases lining up with TRBD1. Germline V gene sequence: CDR1 MDHEN, CDR2 SYDVKM. With V trimmed by 3 bases and J by 1 base, 4 bases remained unmatched. This CDR3 comprises 15 residues. The CDR3 DNA reads TGTGCCAGCAGTTTCTGGGACAGGAGGAACACTGAAGCTTTCTTT. Protein: CASSFWDRRNTEAFF. Looking up the rest from reference TRBV28 and TRBJ1-1 gives the full variable domain: DVKVTQSSRYLVKRTGEKVFLECVQDMDHENMFWYRQDPGLGLRLIYFSYDVKMKEKGDIPEGYSVSREKKERFSLILESASTNQTSMYLCASSFWDRRNTEAFFGQGTRLTVV.

The chain is built from TRBV3-1 (or the pseudogene TRBV3-2) and TRBJ2-7, with TRBD1 matching over 10 bases. After removal of 0 bases from V and 11 bases from J, the junction contained 16 bases not matched to a gene. This CDR3 comprises 17 residues. The germline gives CDR1 LGHDT, CDR2 YNNKEL (reference sequence). This CDR3 reads CASSQEARPRDRGSEYF. In DNA, the CDR3 is TGTGCCAGCAGCCAAGAAGCCCGCCCCCGGGACAGGGGTTCGGAGTACTTC.

The chain uses TRBV12-3 or TRBV12-4 and TRBJ2-7, with D tentatively TRBD1 (5 bases). V lost 6 bases, J lost 5 bases, and 14 bases lay in between. The CDR3 runs 13 residues. CDR3 sequence: CASSFRGANEQYF. CDR3 in DNA: TGTGCCAGCAGCTTCCGTGGGGCTAACGAGCAGTACTTC.